These 10 T cell receptor beta chains were sequenced from one sample in a study of CD8 T cells in ankylosing spondylitis. Points from the study as a whole: In ankylosing spondylitis blood, a motif of seven to nine highly homologous TCR beta variants appeared characteristic.

The antigens for these receptors are not known. TCRdb analysed the 5' RACE reads with MiXCR anew, one entry per CDR3 protein. The table includes about 450,000 distinct CDR3 sequences, around 26% detected once. Sequencing was carried out using blood, either unsorted or a sorted T cell fraction (not recorded which). These receptors were taken from a male donor with ankylosing spondylitis.

The rearrangement joins TRBV7-9 to TRBJ1-4; the D gene is possibly TRBD1 (5 bases). The CDR3 runs to 15 residues. V lost 5 bases and J lost 0, with 10 bases in between. Germline V gene lookup returns CDR1 SEHNR and CDR2 FQNEAQ (reference sequence). Here the CDR3 reads CASSTWTTTNEKLFF. The CDR3, as DNA: TGTGCCAGCAGCACCTGGACAACAACTAATGAAAAACTGTTTTTT.

This clonotype has more than one count but fewer than ten. This chain uses TRBV5-1 with TRBJ2-5; D remains ambiguous. Trimming removed 2 bases from V and 2 bases from J, with 10 bases in between. The CDR3 covers 14 residues. CDR1 is SGHRS and CDR2 is YFSETQ in the germline V gene. The CDR3 DNA is TGCGCCAGCAGCTTTCTTCCCCAGCAAGAGACCCAGTACTTC. Encoded protein: CASSFLPQQETQYF.

The chain joins TRBV11-3 to TRBJ2-2, with D possibly matching TRBD2 (6 bases). Germline V gene data show CDR1 as SGHNT and CDR2 as YENEEA. The CDR3 consists of 15 residues. Trimming shortened V by 4 bases and J by 4 bases, and 13 bases separated the two germline ends. CDR3 nucleotide sequence: TGTGCCAGCAGCTCCCGTGGGGGGAGCACCGGGGAGCTGTTTTTT. Translating it yields CASSSRGGSTGELFF.

J is TRBJ2-1 and V is TRBV7-9; no clear D gene. Germline lookup yields CDR1 SEHNR and CDR2 FQNEAQ (reference sequence). Trimming stripped 2 bases from V and 6 bases from J, with 8 bases between. The CDR3 runs 13 residues. In DNA form, the CDR3 reads TGTGCCAGCAGCTTATCTGGCGGCAATGAGCAGTTCTTC. Residues: CASSLSGGNEQFF. Looking up the rest from reference TRBV7-9 and TRBJ2-1 gives the full variable domain: DTGVSQNPRHKITKRGQNVTFRCDPISEHNRLYWYRQTLGQGPEFLTYFQNEAQLEKSRLLSDRFSAERPKGSFSTLEIQRTEQGDSAMYLCASSLSGGNEQFFGPGTRLTVL.

V is TRBV20-1 and J is TRBJ2-7, with TRBD2 matching 12 bases. CDR1 DFQATT and CDR2 SNEGSKA come from the germline V gene (reference sequence). After removal of 1 base from V and 4 bases from J, the junction contained 8 bases not matched to a gene. The CDR3 consists of 16 residues. The CDR3 region has the DNA TGCAGTGCTAGAGTCCCCGGACTAGCGGGACGATACGAGCAGTACTTC. This translates into CSARVPGLAGRYEQYF.

The V and J genes are TRBV12-3 or TRBV12-4 and TRBJ1-1, with 7 positions matching TRBD1. V lost 7 bases, J lost 5 bases, and 10 bases stayed unmatched. The CDR3 loop spans 14 amino acids. DNA of the CDR3: TGTGCCAGCACCTTACAGGGGAGAGAGACTGAAGCTTTCTTT. Protein: CASTLQGRETEAFF.

The gene calls are TRBV20-1 and TRBJ2-2; 9 bases line up with TRBD1. With V trimmed by 6 bases and J by 5 bases, 13 bases remained unmatched. Looked up from germline, CDR1 is DFQATT and CDR2 is SNEGSKA (reference sequence). The CDR3 runs 16 residues. The CDR3 loop is CSAEDRGPRTTGELFF. The DNA of the CDR3 is TGCAGTGCCGAGGACAGGGGCCCCCGAACTACCGGGGAGCTGTTTTTT.

V usage is TRBV6-6 and J usage is TRBJ2-7; the match to TRBD1 covers 8 bases. CDR1 and CDR2 from the germline V gene are MNHNY and SVGAGI (reference sequence). The CDR3 spans 13 residues. V gave up 6 bases and J gave up 3 bases; unmatched junction bases: 4. CDR3 sequence: CASSQGAGYEQYV. DNA of the CDR3: TGTGCCAGCAGCCAGGGGGCTGGCTACGAGCAGTACGTC.

The rearrangement links TRBV11-2 to TRBJ2-1, with TRBD1 matching 11 bases. Germline V lookup: CDR1 SGHAT, CDR2 FQNNGV. The CDR3 extends over 15 amino acids. Trimming cost V 2 bases and J 9 bases; bases outside gene matches: 6. The DNA of the CDR3 is TGTGCCAGCAGCTTATCGGACAGGGGGCATTTTGAGCAGTTCTTC. Translation: CASSLSDRGHFEQFF.

This chain joins TRBV3-1 and TRBJ2-5; D is undetermined. V gave up 1 base and J gave up 5 bases, with 11 bases separating them. CDR1 is LGHDT and CDR2 is YNNKEL in the germline V gene (reference sequence). The CDR3 covers 14 residues. The CDR3 sequence: CASSQARFSETQYF. The CDR3 DNA reads as TGTGCCAGCAGCCAAGCCCGGTTCTCGGAGACCCAGTACTTC.